The source of this TCR beta chain is a study of T cell responses to AZD1222 COVID-19 vaccine. The CDR3 contains 13 residues. V gave up 2 bases and J gave up 3 bases, with 8 bases separating them. The germline CDR1 and CDR2 sequences are SGHVS and FQNEAQ. Both about-4-week and about-12-week second-dose recipients were combined. Some clones are missing from TCRdb's copy, which holds only in-frame ones; the method was immunoSEQ multiplex PCR. The sample has about 140,000 clones; roughly 92% are singletons. The chain combines TRBV7-8 with TRBJ2-7, with D tentatively TRBD1 (5 bases). The specimen comprised peripheral blood, sampled 28 days after the second AZD1222 dose. The sequence was obtained from an adult who received the AZD1222 COVID-19 vaccine. Here the CDR3 DNA reads TGTGCCAGCAGCTTATATCAGGGCTACGAGCAGTACTTC. Translation: CASSLYQGYEQYF.